This T cell receptor (beta chain) is drawn from a study of human T cells and chemical hapten exposure. In TCRdb, the RACE reads were re-called with MiXCR into one record per CDR3 protein. This table holds about 160,000 distinct CDR3 sequences, roughly 25% found once. This CDR3 has 11 amino acids. Looked up from germline, CDR1 is SQVTM and CDR2 is ANQGSEA. The V and J ends lost 5 bases and 1 base respectively, with 6 bases between them. Notes on the study in general: After DPC sensitization, TCRs above 1 in 1000 frequency showed no change. Expanded TCR counts at PT1 went up together with patch test score, a positive correlation. All donors were alopecia patients, so their immunity may differ from that of healthy people.

The time point was: patch test 3, about 24 weeks after DPC sensitization. Treatment meaning: therapeutic diphenylcyclopropenone sensitization with weekly scalp DPC. This clonotype was detected a few times. Its antigen is as yet unknown. The V call is TRBV29-1, the J call TRBJ2-7; D is uncertain. The receptor was derived from a young woman with alopecia areata. Some clones in this sample may be carry-over from other donors' samples. Sequencing used whole blood, obtained in connection with sensitization to the hapten diphenylcyclopropenone (DPC). CDR3: CSVLGSYEQYF. The CDR3 DNA is TGCAGCGTTCTCGGGTCCTACGAGCAGTACTTC.